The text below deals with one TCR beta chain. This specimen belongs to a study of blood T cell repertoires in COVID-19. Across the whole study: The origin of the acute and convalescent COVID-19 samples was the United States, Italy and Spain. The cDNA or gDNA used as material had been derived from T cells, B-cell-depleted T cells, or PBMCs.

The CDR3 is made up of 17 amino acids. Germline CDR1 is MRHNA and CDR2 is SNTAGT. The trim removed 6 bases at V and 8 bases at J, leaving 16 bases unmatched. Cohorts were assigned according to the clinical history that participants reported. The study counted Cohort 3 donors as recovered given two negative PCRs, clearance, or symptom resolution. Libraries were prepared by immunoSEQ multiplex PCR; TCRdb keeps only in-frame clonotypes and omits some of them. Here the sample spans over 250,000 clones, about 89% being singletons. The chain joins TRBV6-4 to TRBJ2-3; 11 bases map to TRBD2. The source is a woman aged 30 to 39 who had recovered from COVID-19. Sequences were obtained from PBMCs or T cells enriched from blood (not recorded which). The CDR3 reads CASSPSTSGGARGTQYF. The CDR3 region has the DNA TGTGCCAGCAGCCCATCCACTAGCGGGGGAGCCCGGGGTACGCAGTATTTT.